What follows describes a single T cell receptor beta chain. This sample is drawn from a study of CD8+ T cells in alopecia areata. Treatment denoted: oral pan-JAK inhibitor, 5-10 mg twice daily. Individuals with alopecia areata gave both lesional scalp punch biopsies and peripheral blood for collection. In germline, CDR1 is ENHRY, CDR2 SYGVKD. The CDR3 loop spans 14 amino acids. V trimming: 5 bases; J trimming: 5 bases; junction bases outside the gene matches: 7. Following extraction, RNA underwent reverse transcription to cDNA, which served as the sequencing template. Assay used: immunoSEQ multiplex PCR; TCRdb lists only in-frame clones, some missing. Of some 150,000 clones in the sample, more than 85% were seen once.

Here the sequenced sample was CD8+ T cells sorted from blood, taken at week 4, from a patient treated with tofacitinib. The sequence derives from a human donor with alopecia areata. V and J are TRBV10-3 and TRBJ2-7, with TRBD2 matching over 9 bases. CDR3 sequence: CAISPAGGRDEQYF. CDR3 DNA sequence: TGTGCCATCAGTCCAGCGGGGGGCCGGGACGAGCAGTACTTC.